These T cell receptor beta chains were read from a single sample in a study of tumor-infiltrating lymphocytes in primary liver carcinoma. TCRdb itself ran the multiplex PCR reads through MiXCR, one entry per CDR3 protein. The sample records about 320,000 distinct CDR3 sequences, roughly 60% being singletons. The sequencing sample was made of peripheral blood. The receptors come from a woman aged 25 to 39 with primary liver carcinoma and hepatitis B virus infection. Each CDR3 is given with its conserved first and last residue. A D gene is named only where the DNA matches it firmly. Only part of the rows carry a size: once, few, many, or a class if the clone is expanded.

CASSPRVRREAIDTQYF TGTGCCAGCAGCCCCCGGGTGCGGCGGGAGGCCATAGATACGCAGTATTTT TRBV11-2 TRBD2 - TRBJ2-3
CASSYSTPVGKNTGELFF TGTGCCAGCAGTTACTCGACCCCGGTGGGGAAGAACACCGGGGAGCTGTTTTTT TRBV6-5 - few TRBJ2-2
CSVRDGRYNEQFF TGCAGCGTCAGGGACGGACGATACAATGAGCAGTTCTTC TRBV29-1 - many TRBJ2-1
CASSLQKYYGYTF TGTGCCAGCAGCTTGCAGAAGTACTATGGCTACACCTTC TRBV5-6 - - TRBJ1-2
CASNTFGPWNGQFF TGTGCCAGCAACACGTTTGGCCCTTGGAATGGGCAGTTCTTC TRBV6-5 - - TRBJ2-1
CASRPDPSYNEQFF TGTGCCAGCAGGCCGGACCCCTCCTACAATGAGCAGTTCTTC TRBV6-2/TRBV6-3 - many TRBJ2-1
CSVASGSYTDTQYF TGCAGCGTTGCTAGCGGGAGTTACACAGATACGCAGTATTTT TRBV29-1 TRBD2 many TRBJ2-3
CSVEDPQTSGAVDTQYF TGCAGCGTTGAAGATCCCCAGACTAGCGGGGCCGTTGATACGCAGTATTTT TRBV29-1 TRBD2 many TRBJ2-3
CASNSTGYGYTF TGTGCCAGCAACTCTACAGGGTATGGCTACACCTTC TRBV11-2 - - TRBJ1-2
CASSRDRTHETQYF TGCGCCAGCAGCCGAGACAGGACACATGAGACCCAGTACTTC TRBV4-3 - - TRBJ2-5
CASSLGSGTRWNEQYF TGTGCCAGCAGCTTAGGATCCGGGACTAGGTGGAACGAGCAGTACTTC TRBV11-2 TRBD2 many TRBJ2-7
CASSQGVSIDARYF TGTGCCAGCAGTCAGGGGGTTAGCATAGATGCGCGATATTTT TRBV11-2 TRBD1 - TRBJ2-3
CANSGSTGWNSYEQYF TGTGCCAACAGTGGTTCAACTGGGTGGAACTCCTACGAGCAGTACTTC TRBV6-1 - - TRBJ2-7
CASSFFRTGSYEQYF TGTGCCAGCAGTTTTTTTAGGACAGGCTCCTACGAGCAGTACTTC TRBV28 TRBD1 - TRBJ2-7
CASSLNTGGPLSEQFF TGTGCCAGCAGTTTAAATACGGGAGGGCCTCTTAGTGAGCAGTTCTTC TRBV12-3/TRBV12-4 TRBD2 many TRBJ2-1
CASSSQGAYEQYF TGTGCCAGCAGCTCACAGGGGGCCTACGAGCAGTACTTC TRBV12-3/TRBV12-4 TRBD1 - TRBJ2-7
CTSTPKLAVGTDTQYF TGCACCAGCACCCCGAAACTAGCGGTGGGGACAGATACGCAGTATTTT TRBV10-2 TRBD2 - TRBJ2-3
CASSLFSGLSSYEQYF TGTGCCAGCAGCTTGTTTTCGGGGCTTAGCTCCTACGAGCAGTACTTC TRBV5-4 - - TRBJ2-7
CASSRDRGSTDTQYF TGTGCCAGCAGCCGGGACAGGGGTTCGACAGATACGCAGTATTTT TRBV11-1 TRBD1 many TRBJ2-3
CASARYGENTDAFF TGTGCCAGCGCACGGTATGGGGAGAACACTGATGCTTTCTTT TRBV6-5 - - TRBJ1-1
CASSFSRVTGELFF TGTGCCAGCAGTTTCAGTAGGGTCACCGGGGAGCTGTTTTTT TRBV12-3/TRBV12-4 - - TRBJ2-2
CASSFGDTQYF TGTGCCAGCAGCTTCGGGGATACGCAGTATTTT TRBV6-2/TRBV6-3 - many TRBJ2-3
CASSPEGSYNEQFF TGTGCCAGCAGCCCCGAGGGGTCCTACAATGAGCAGTTCTTC TRBV11-3 - many TRBJ2-1
CASSHRRGADTQYF TGTGCCAGCAGCCACCGGCGGGGAGCAGATACGCAGTATTTT TRBV5-4 - few TRBJ2-3
CASGLGSTTGELFF TGTGCTAGTGGTTTGGGCTCGACGACCGGGGAGCTGTTTTTT TRBV12-5 - few TRBJ2-2
CASTTGRSTGELFF TGTGCCAGCACCACAGGGCGGTCCACCGGGGAGCTGTTTTTT TRBV7-9 - - TRBJ2-2
CSIEDLDPKETQYF TGCAGCATTGAAGATTTAGACCCGAAAGAGACCCAGTACTTC TRBV29-1 - - TRBJ2-5
CASSIRTHRTDTQYF TGTGCCAGCAGTATCCGGACTCACCGCACAGATACGCAGTATTTT TRBV12-3/TRBV12-4 - many TRBJ2-3
CASSDRPSGANVLTF TGCGCCAGCAGCGACAGGCCCTCTGGGGCCAACGTCCTGACTTTC TRBV4-3 - many TRBJ2-6
CASSDRQFAYKQYF TGTGCCAGCAGCGATAGACAGTTCGCCTACAAGCAGTACTTC TRBV11-2 - - TRBJ2-7
CASSSPMGGLTDTQYF TGTGCCAGCAGCTCCCCGATGGGGGGTCTCACAGATACGCAGTATTTT TRBV7-8 - few TRBJ2-3
CAGSWGTGSHDEQYF TGTGCCGGCAGCTGGGGGACAGGAAGCCATGACGAGCAGTACTTC TRBV7-9 TRBD1 - TRBJ2-7
CASSQGQTSYEQYF TGTGCCAGCAGCCAAGGACAAACATCTTACGAGCAGTACTTC TRBV7-9 - few TRBJ2-7
CASSEAHYEQYF TGTGCCAGCAGTGAAGCGCACTACGAGCAGTACTTC TRBV6-1 - many TRBJ2-7
CASNARDRAGQSQHF TGTGCCAGTAACGCCCGGGACAGGGCAGGACAGTCCCAGCATTTT TRBV19 TRBD1 - TRBJ1-5
CASSLNLGASYYEQYF TGTGCCAGCAGTTTAAATCTTGGTGCCAGTTACTACGAGCAGTACTTC TRBV28 - few TRBJ2-7
CASSFSERGVFTDTQYF TGTGCCAGCAGTTTTAGCGAACGAGGAGTTTTCACAGATACGCAGTATTTT TRBV12-3/TRBV12-4 - - TRBJ2-3